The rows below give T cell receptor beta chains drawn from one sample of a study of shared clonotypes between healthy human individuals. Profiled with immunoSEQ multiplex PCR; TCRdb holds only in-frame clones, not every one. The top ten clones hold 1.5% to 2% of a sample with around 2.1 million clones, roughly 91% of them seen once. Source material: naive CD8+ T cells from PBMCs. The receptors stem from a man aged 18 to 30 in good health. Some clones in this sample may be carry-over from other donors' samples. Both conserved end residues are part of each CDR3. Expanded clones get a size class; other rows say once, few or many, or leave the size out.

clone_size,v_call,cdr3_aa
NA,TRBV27,CASSLRGSSGSETQYF
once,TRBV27,CASGSGGLEQYF
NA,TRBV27,CASSLLGTGGLNEQFF
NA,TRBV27,CASSPDGANQPQHF
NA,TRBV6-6,CASSYYPGEGEKLFF
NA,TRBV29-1,CSVEYIDRDNWRGSYEQYF
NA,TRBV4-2,CASSQVASGSSYNEQFF
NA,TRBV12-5,CASVPPPDRGLRETQYF
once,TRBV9,CASSEGFGVQIDGYTF
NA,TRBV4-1,CASSHLPGPPATNEKLFF
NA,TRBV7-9,CASSFGQGGSTEAFF
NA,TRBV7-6,CASSPRQGYRADTQYF
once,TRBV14,CASSLQGATDTQYF